The clone carrying this T cell receptor beta chain occurred a few times. Its matching antigen is unknown. There are 16 residues in the CDR3. Germline CDR1 SGHTA, CDR2 FQGNSA. V lost 3 bases to trimming and J lost 2 bases; unmatched junction nucleotides: 7. The source of the sample is a study of post-analysis software for immune sequencing data. Study outcomes and limitations: Five or six TRBV segments were significantly more frequent in patients than in controls. TRBV5-6, TRBV5-1 and TRBV20-1 were among these segments. Controls significantly exceeded multiple sclerosis patients in normalized Chao1 diversity. Under the F measure, samples that were prepared in one batch clustered strongly together.

Every TCR beta cDNA library bore unique molecular identifiers. When roughly 0.9 to 10 million T cells were used, they gave around 500,000 cDNA molecules. Each CDR3 protein gets one entry after TCRdb re-called the PCR reads with MiXCR. The sample shows about 760,000 distinct CDR3 sequences, about 27% of them seen only once. This sequence was found in a girl between 5 and 17 years old with multiple sclerosis. The chain couples TRBV7-2 to TRBJ2-3; 8 bases line up with TRBD2. What was sequenced was blood. The CDR3 loop is CASSLGAGAFTDTQYF. In DNA, the CDR3 is TGTGCCAGCAGCTTGGGAGCGGGGGCCTTCACAGATACGCAGTATTTT.